The 26 T cell receptor beta chains below come from one sample, sequenced in a study of blood T cell repertoires in COVID-19. Sequencing was performed with immunoSEQ multiplex PCR; in TCRdb, only in-frame clones are kept and a portion is missing. The sample records 260,000 or so clones, nearly 85% being singletons. Material: peripheral blood. Receptors originate from a human donor in a cohort sampled during active COVID-19.

This chain joins TRBV6-5 and TRBJ1-6, with a possible D match to TRBD1 (6 bases). The germline V gene has CDR1 MNHEY and CDR2 SVGAGI. The CDR3 is 14 amino acids. V lost 1 base to trimming and J lost 7 bases, with 8 bases between them. CDR3 protein: CASSYWTENSPLHF. As DNA, the CDR3 is TGTGCCAGCAGTTACTGGACAGAGAATTCACCCCTCCACTTT.

The chain has TRBV2 and TRBJ1-5; a weak D match, TRBD1 (6 bases). Looked up from germline, CDR1 is SNHLY and CDR2 is FYNNEI. The CDR3 runs 12 residues. V lost 8 bases, J lost 4 bases, and 9 bases lay in between. In DNA, the CDR3 is TGTGCCAGCGACAGGCCAAATCAGCCCCAGCATTTT. Its protein product is CASDRPNQPQHF.

The chain has TRBV28 and TRBJ1-6; 7 bases match TRBD1. The ends lost 6 bases at V and 6 bases at J; junction bases unmatched: 11. The CDR3 runs 16 residues. The V gene's germline CDR1 is MDHEN and CDR2 SYDVKM. Here the CDR3 reads CASRETWDRTNSPLHF. The DNA of the CDR3 is TGTGCCAGCAGGGAGACCTGGGACAGAACTAATTCACCCCTCCACTTT.

The chain employs TRBV27 and TRBJ2-7; no clear D. V dropped 2 bases and J dropped 2 bases, with 7 bases sitting between them. Germline values: CDR1 MNHEY, CDR2 SMNVEV (reference sequence). The CDR3 is made up of 13 amino acids. CDR3: CASSLSQAYEQYF. The CDR3 nucleotides are TGTGCCAGCAGTTTAAGTCAGGCCTACGAGCAGTACTTC.

The chain links TRBV19 to TRBJ1-2; the D gene is possibly TRBD1 (6 bases). Germline-derived CDR1 and CDR2 are LNHDA and SQIVND (reference sequence). The V end lost 8 bases, the J end lost 8 bases, and 21 bases lay between the germline ends. This CDR3 contains 14 residues. The CDR3: CASGGDRFQAGYTF. As DNA, the CDR3 is TGTGCCAGTGGGGGAGACAGGTTCCAGGCAGGCTACACCTTC.

The rearrangement joins TRBV6-5 to TRBJ2-3; 10 positions match TRBD2. Looked up from germline, CDR1 is MNHEY and CDR2 is SVGAGI. The CDR3 length is 15 residues. V trimming: 5 bases; J trimming: 6 bases; junction bases outside the gene matches: 8. The CDR3 is CASSMLAGVLDTQYF. The CDR3 region has the DNA TGTGCCAGCAGTATGCTAGCGGGAGTATTGGATACGCAGTATTTT.

The rearrangement links TRBV5-4 to TRBJ2-7, with 11 bases that match TRBD1. With V trimmed by 4 bases and J by 2 bases, 5 bases remained unmatched. Germline CDR1 is SGHNT and CDR2 is YYREEE (reference sequence). The length of the CDR3 is 15 residues. The CDR3 nucleotides are TGTGCCAGCAGCCGGCGGACAGGGGGCGCCTACGAGCAGTACTTC. Encoded protein: CASSRRTGGAYEQYF.

V gene TRBV6-4 combines with J gene TRBJ2-2; D is uncertain. Germline-derived CDR1 and CDR2 are MRHNA and SNTAGT. Between the trimmed V and J ends, which lost 4 bases and 6 bases, there was a span of 12 bases. The length of the CDR3 is 14 residues. This chain's CDR3 is CASSALFRSGELFF. CDR3 nucleotides: TGTGCCAGCAGTGCCCTTTTTAGATCCGGGGAGCTGTTTTTT.

This clone was observed a few times. One junction end does not reproduce the germline sequence, and a read error may be involved. This chain uses TRBV6-5 with TRBJ1-5, with 8 positions matching TRBD1. The V gene's germline CDR1 is MNHEY and CDR2 SVGAGI. CDR3 size: 13 residues. The CDR3 region is CASSRDRNLPQHF. The DNA for the CDR3 is TGTGCCAGCAGTAGGGACAGGAATCTGCCCCAGCATTTT.

This clone occurred a few times. One junction end does not reproduce the germline sequence, and a read error may be involved. V gene TRBV7-7 combines with J gene TRBJ2-7; no firm D call. Germline CDR1 SSHAT, CDR2 FNYEAQ (reference sequence). CDR3 length: 14 amino acids. CDR3 loop: CASSSSIIDNEQYF. CDR3 sequence (DNA): TGTGCTAGCAGCTCCTCGATCATCGACAACGAGCAGTACTTC.

The genes are TRBV3-1 (or the pseudogene TRBV3-2) and TRBJ1-2; TRBD1 matches at 10 bases. The CDR3 runs 20 residues. From germline, CDR1 is LGHDT and CDR2 YNNKEL (reference sequence). V trimming: 1 base; J trimming: 0 bases; junction bases outside the gene matches: 14. CDR3 coding DNA: TGTGCCAGCAGCCAAGGAAGTAGGGGACAGGGGTCTTTCCCTAACTATGGCTACACCTTC. Residues: CASSQGSRGQGSFPNYGYTF.

The rearrangement links TRBV11-2 to TRBJ2-7; 8 nucleotides agree with TRBD1. The CDR3 length is 12 residues. V shed 3 bases and J 6 bases; nucleotides not matched to a gene: 1. Germline assignment: CDR1 SGHAT and CDR2 FQNNGV. The CDR3 sequence is CASSLTGVEQYF. CDR3 nucleotide sequence: TGTGCCAGCAGCTTGACAGGGGTCGAGCAGTACTTC.

The genes are TRBV19 and TRBJ1-5, with unresolved D. Germline V gives CDR1 LNHDA, CDR2 SQIVND (reference sequence). V lost 5 bases and J lost 6, with 5 bases in between. The CDR3 sequence is 11 residues long. The CDR3 nucleotides read TGTGCCAGTAGTTTCGGTCAGCCCCAGCATTTT. It is translated as CASSFGQPQHF. Full variable domain (rest looked up from reference TRBV19 and TRBJ1-5): DGGITQSPKYLFRKEGQNVTLSCEQNLNHDAMYWYRQDPGQGLRLIYYSQIVNDFQKGDIAEGYSVSREKKESFPLTVTSAQKNPTAFYLCASSFGQPQHFGDGTRLSIL.

The V gene is TRBV15, the J gene TRBJ2-3; 8 bases line up with TRBD1. The germline V gene encodes CDR1 LNHNV and CDR2 YYDKDF (reference sequence). V trimming: 0 bases; J trimming: 0 bases; junction bases outside the gene matches: 5. The CDR3 spans 17 residues. This chain's CDR3 is CATSRDPQGGSTDTQYF. Written as DNA, the CDR3 is TGTGCCACCAGCAGAGACCCACAGGGGGGTAGCACAGATACGCAGTATTTT.

CDR3 loop: CSVASGLNTGELFF. The CDR3 DNA follows: TGCAGCGTTGCTAGCGGGCTGAACACCGGGGAGCTGTTTTTT. The chain recombines TRBV29-1 with TRBJ2-2, with 8 bases that match TRBD2. CDR1 is SQVTM, CDR2 ANQGSEA, per germline. The CDR3 length is 14 residues. V was pared by 4 bases and J by 1 base, with 2 bases of the junction left unmatched.

For the CDR3, the DNA is TGTGCCAGCAGCTTAGGTCGGGGTGGCGGGAGGGACTACGAGCAGTACTTC. The encoded protein is CASSLGRGGGRDYEQYF. The chain joins TRBV11-2 to TRBJ2-7; 9 bases match TRBD2. The CDR3 loop spans 17 amino acids. V shed 1 base and J 3 bases; nucleotides not matched to a gene: 10. Germline V gene sequence: CDR1 SGHAT, CDR2 FQNNGV.

The chain links TRBV10-3 to TRBJ2-5, with TRBD2 identical over 9 bases. Per germline, CDR1 ENHRY and CDR2 SYGVKD. CDR3 length: 17 residues. V lost 5 bases and J lost 2; bases outside the gene matches: 12. The chain's CDR3 is CAISSGLAGMMQETQYF. In nucleotides, the CDR3 is TGTGCCATCAGTAGCGGGCTAGCGGGGATGATGCAAGAGACCCAGTACTTC.

The V gene is TRBV24-1, the J gene TRBJ1-2; 7 nucleotides align to TRBD1. The CDR3 extends over 13 amino acids. From germline, CDR1 is KGHDR and CDR2 SFDVKD. V was pared by 5 bases and J by 3 bases, with 2 bases of the junction left unmatched. The DNA for the CDR3 is TGTGCCACCAGTGTGGGACAGTACTATGGCTACACCTTC. Protein product: CATSVGQYYGYTF.

This chain joins TRBV7-9 and TRBJ1-1, with D unclear. Germline assignment: CDR1 SEHNR and CDR2 FQNEAQ (reference sequence). The CDR3 has 12 amino acids. V was cut by 4 bases and J by 11 bases, with 14 bases left in between. The CDR3, as DNA: TGTGCCAGCAGCTCCAGACCTGACGGGGCTTTCTTT. It encodes CASSSRPDGAFF.

This clone was observed a single time. This sample includes further DNA sequences coding for the same CDR3. The chain has TRBV12-3 or TRBV12-4 and TRBJ1-1, with D possibly matching TRBD1 (5 bases). The germline V and J ends were trimmed by 6 bases and 6 bases, with 11 bases remaining between them. The CDR3 runs 12 residues. The CDR3 sequence is CASSPGGSEAFF. In DNA, the CDR3 is TGTGCCAGCAGCCCCGGGGGTTCTGAAGCTTTCTTT.

The V call is TRBV9, the J call TRBJ1-6; 8 nucleotides align to TRBD1. V lost 3 bases, J lost 1 base, and 6 bases stayed unmatched. CDR3 length: 17 residues. From germline, CDR1 is SGDLS and CDR2 YYNGEE. The CDR3 reads CASSARDRGSYNSPLHF. In DNA, the CDR3 is TGTGCCAGCAGCGCCCGTGACAGGGGTTCCTATAATTCACCCCTCCACTTT.

The chain links TRBV27 to TRBJ2-1; perhaps TRBD1 as D (6 bases). Germline lookup yields CDR1 MNHEY and CDR2 SMNVEV (reference sequence). The germline V and J ends were trimmed by 5 bases and 7 bases, with 15 bases remaining between them. This CDR3 comprises 14 residues. CDR3 loop: CASSPTRGTNEQFF. For the CDR3, the DNA is TGTGCCAGCAGTCCAACCCGAGGGACAAATGAGCAGTTCTTC.

This clone has only a few counts. The genes are TRBV2 and TRBJ1-1; D not resolved. Germline CDR1 SNHLY, CDR2 FYNNEI. V was shortened by 6 bases and J by 4 bases, with 9 bases between the two germline ends. This CDR3 is built from 12 residues. In nucleotides, the CDR3 is TGTGCCAGCAGACTGCTCGTCACTGAAGCTTTCTTT. Amino acids: CASRLLVTEAFF.

This clone was seen more than once but under ten times. CDR3: CASSQDTGGHSGANVLTF. The CDR3 DNA sequence: TGCGCCAGCAGCCAAGATACAGGGGGCCACTCTGGGGCCAACGTCCTGACTTTC. The chain combines TRBV4-1 with TRBJ2-6; 9 bases are shared with TRBD1. Germline CDR1 MGHRA, CDR2 YSYEKL. This CDR3 has 18 amino acids. Losses at the gene ends were 0 bases for V and 0 bases for J; bases not matched to a gene: 3.

The chain uses TRBV3-1 (or the pseudogene TRBV3-2) and TRBJ1-6; D is unclear. V dropped 2 bases and J dropped 8 bases, with 10 bases sitting between them. This CDR3 is built from 14 residues. Germline CDR1 LGHDT, CDR2 YNNKEL (reference sequence). CDR3 in amino acids: CASSQQVVHSPLHF. The CDR3 DNA reads TGTGCCAGCAGCCAACAGGTAGTTCATTCACCCCTCCACTTT.

The CDR3 DNA is TGTGCCACCAGTGAGTTTCCAGGGGGCTGGAATGAAAAACTGTTTTTT. As protein: CATSEFPGGWNEKLFF. The chain has TRBV24-1 and TRBJ1-4; TRBD1 matches at 8 bases. Germline trimming cut 4 bases from V and 5 bases from J; bases unmatched to any gene: 8. The CDR3 totals 16 residues. From germline, CDR1 is KGHDR and CDR2 SFDVKD.